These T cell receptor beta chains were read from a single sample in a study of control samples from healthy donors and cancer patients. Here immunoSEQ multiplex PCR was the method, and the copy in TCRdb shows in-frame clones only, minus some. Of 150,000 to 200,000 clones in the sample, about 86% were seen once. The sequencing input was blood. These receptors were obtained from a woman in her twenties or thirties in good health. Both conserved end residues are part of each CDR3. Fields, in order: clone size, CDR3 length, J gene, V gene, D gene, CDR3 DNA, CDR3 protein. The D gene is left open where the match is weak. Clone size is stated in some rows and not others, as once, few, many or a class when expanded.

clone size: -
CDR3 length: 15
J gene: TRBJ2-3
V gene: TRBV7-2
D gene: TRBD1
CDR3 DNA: TGTGCCAGCAGCTCCTCGACAGGGAGCACAGATACGCAGTATTTT
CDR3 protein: CASSSSTGSTDTQYF

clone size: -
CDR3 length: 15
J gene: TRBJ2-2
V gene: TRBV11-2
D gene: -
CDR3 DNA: TGTGCCAGCAGCACCCGACAGGTGAACACCGGGGAGCTGTTTTTT
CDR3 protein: CASSTRQVNTGELFF

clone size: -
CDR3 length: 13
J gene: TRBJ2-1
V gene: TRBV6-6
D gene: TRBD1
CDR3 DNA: TGTGCCAGCAGTTACCAAGACAGGGGTCAGCAGTTCTTC
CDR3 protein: CASSYQDRGQQFF

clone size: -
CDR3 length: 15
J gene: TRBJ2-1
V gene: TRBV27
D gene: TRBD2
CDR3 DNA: TGTGCCAGCAGTGTTAGCGGGAGGGGCGGCAATGAGCAGTTCTTC
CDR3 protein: CASSVSGRGGNEQFF

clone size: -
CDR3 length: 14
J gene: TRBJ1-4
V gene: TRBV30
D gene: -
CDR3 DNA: TGTGCCTGGACCTTCGGGACTCGAAATGAAAAACTGTTTTTT
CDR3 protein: CAWTFGTRNEKLFF

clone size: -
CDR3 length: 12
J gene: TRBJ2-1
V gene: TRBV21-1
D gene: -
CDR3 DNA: TGTGCCAGCCCGAACGTAAAGGGGCCGCAGTTCTTC
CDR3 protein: CASPNVKGPQFF

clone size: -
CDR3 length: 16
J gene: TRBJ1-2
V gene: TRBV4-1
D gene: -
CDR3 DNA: TGCGCCAGCAGCCAAGGTTCACAGACCCCTAACTATGGCTACACCTTC
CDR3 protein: CASSQGSQTPNYGYTF

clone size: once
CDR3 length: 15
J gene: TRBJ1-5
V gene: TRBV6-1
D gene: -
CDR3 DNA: TGTGCCAGCAGTGAATACAGCGGCCGCGGTCAGCCCCAGCATTTT
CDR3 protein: CASSEYSGRGQPQHF

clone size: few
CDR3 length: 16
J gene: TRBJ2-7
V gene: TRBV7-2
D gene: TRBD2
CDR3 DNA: TGTGCCAGCAGCACCGACTGGACTAGCGGGTCCCACGAGCAGTACTTC
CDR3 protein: CASSTDWTSGSHEQYF

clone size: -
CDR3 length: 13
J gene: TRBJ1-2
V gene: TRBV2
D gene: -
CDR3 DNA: TGTGCCAGCAGTGTTGAGGCAATCTATGGCTACACCTTC
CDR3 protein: CASSVEAIYGYTF

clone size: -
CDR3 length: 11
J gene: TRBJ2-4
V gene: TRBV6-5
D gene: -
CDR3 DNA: TGTGCCACCCAACTAGCTGACATTCAGTACTTC
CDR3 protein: CATQLADIQYF

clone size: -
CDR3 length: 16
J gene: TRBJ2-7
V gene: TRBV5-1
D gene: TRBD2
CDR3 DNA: TGCGCCAGCAGCTTGGAACTAGCGGGAGCGGGGGGCGAGCAGTACTTC
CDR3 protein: CASSLELAGAGGEQYF

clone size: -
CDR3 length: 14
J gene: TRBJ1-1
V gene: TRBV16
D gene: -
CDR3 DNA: TGTGCCAGCAGCCAATCGGGGGGGCCGGCTGAAGCTTTCTTT
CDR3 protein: CASSQSGGPAEAFF

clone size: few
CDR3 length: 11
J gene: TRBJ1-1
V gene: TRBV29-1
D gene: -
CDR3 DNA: TGCAGCGTTGTAGGGAACACTGAAGCTTTCTTT
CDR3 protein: CSVVGNTEAFF

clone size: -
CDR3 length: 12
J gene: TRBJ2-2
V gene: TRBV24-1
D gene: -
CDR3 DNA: TGTGCCATCGGGCCTCCGGGCGGGGAGCTGTTTTTT
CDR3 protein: CAIGPPGGELFF

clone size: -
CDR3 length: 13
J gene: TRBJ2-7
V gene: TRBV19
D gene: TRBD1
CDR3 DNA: TGTGCCAGTAACACGACAGGGGGCTACGAGCAGTACTTC
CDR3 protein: CASNTTGGYEQYF

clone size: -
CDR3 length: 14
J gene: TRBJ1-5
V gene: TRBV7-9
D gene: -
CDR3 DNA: TGTGCCAGCAGCCCTGACGGGACCAATCAGCCCCAGCATTTT
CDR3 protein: CASSPDGTNQPQHF

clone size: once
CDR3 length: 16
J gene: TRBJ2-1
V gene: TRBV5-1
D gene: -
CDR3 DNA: TGCGCCAGCAGCTTGGTCGTAGGACAGTCCTCCAATGAGCAGTTCTTC
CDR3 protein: CASSLVVGQSSNEQFF

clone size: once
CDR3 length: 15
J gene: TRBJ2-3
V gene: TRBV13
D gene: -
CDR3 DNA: TGTGCCAGCAGCCCCCCTGGGGGCGGACCAGATACGCAGTATTTT
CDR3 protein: CASSPPGGGPDTQYF

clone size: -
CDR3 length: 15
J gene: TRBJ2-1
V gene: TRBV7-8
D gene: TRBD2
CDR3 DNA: TGTGCCAGCAGCTTTGCTAGCGGCTCATACAATGAGCAGTTCTTC
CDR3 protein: CASSFASGSYNEQFF

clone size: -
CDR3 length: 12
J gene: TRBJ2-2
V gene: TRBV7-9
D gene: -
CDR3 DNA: TGTGCCAGCAGCTTAGATGTCGGGGAGCTGTTTTTT
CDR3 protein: CASSLDVGELFF

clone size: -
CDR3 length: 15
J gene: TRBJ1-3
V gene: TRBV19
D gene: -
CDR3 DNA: TGTGCCAGTAGTCCGGACAGCCGGCGGTTGGGCACCATATATTTT
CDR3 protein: CASSPDSRRLGTIYF

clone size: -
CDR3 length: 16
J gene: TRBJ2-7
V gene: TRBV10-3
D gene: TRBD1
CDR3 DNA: TGTGCCATCAGTGGAGGTGGCGGGACAGGCTCCTACGAGCAGTACTTC
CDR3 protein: CAISGGGGTGSYEQYF

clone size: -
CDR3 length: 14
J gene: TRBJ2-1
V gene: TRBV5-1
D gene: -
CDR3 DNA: TGCGCCAGCAGCCCCAGGGCGGCCTACAATGAGCAGTTCTTC
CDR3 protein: CASSPRAAYNEQFF

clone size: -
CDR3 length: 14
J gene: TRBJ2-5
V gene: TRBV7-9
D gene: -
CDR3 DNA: TGTGCCAGCAGCTTAGGGGGGCGAGGAGAGACCCAGTACTTC
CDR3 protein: CASSLGGRGETQYF

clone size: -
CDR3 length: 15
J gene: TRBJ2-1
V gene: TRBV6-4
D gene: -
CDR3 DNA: TGTGCCAGCAGTGACTCCGGAAGCTCCTACAATGAGCAGTTCTTC
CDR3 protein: CASSDSGSSYNEQFF